This is a list of T cell receptor beta chains from one sample in a study of response to subunit inactivated influenza vaccine. Each CDR3 protein gets one entry after TCRdb re-called the RT-PCR reads with MiXCR. The sample comprises about 580,000 distinct CDR3 sequences, roughly 15% of which are singletons, and 11% rests with the top ten. Sequenced material: PBMCs from blood, taken 12 days after vaccination. The origin of the receptors is a man aged 50 to 60 who received an inactivated influenza vaccine. CDR3s include the opening cysteine and the closing phenylalanine or tryptophan. The D gene is left open where the match is weak. For some rows the clone size is stated as once, few or many, or as a class when expanded; others skip it.

clone_size	d_call	v_call	j_call	cdr3_aa	cdr3_nt
.	.	TRBV4-1	TRBJ2-1	CASSQVRDNEQFF	TGCGCCAGCAGCCAAGTCCGGGACAATGAGCAGTTCTTC
.	.	TRBV9	TRBJ2-6	CASSAFREYGANVLTF	TGTGCCAGCAGCGCTTTCAGGGAATATGGGGCCAACGTCCTGACTTTC
.	.	TRBV29-1	TRBJ1-1	CSVDRGPGEAFF	TGCAGCGTTGACAGGGGTCCCGGTGAAGCTTTCTTT
.	.	TRBV7-9	TRBJ1-4	CASSSRVSLFF	TGTGCCAGCAGCTCCAGGGTTTCACTGTTTTTT
.	.	TRBV6-5	TRBJ1-2	CASSYSNRGANGYTF	TGTGCCAGCAGTTACTCGAATAGGGGGGCTAATGGCTACACCTTC
few	.	TRBV29-1	TRBJ1-2	CSGDAGLYGYTF	TGCAGCGGTGATGCAGGTCTCTATGGCTACACCTTC
once	.	TRBV27	TRBJ1-4	CASSRTSRGGVGEKLFF	TGTGCCAGCAGCCGAACCTCCCGGGGGGGAGTAGGGGAAAAACTGTTTTTT
.	.	TRBV20-1	TRBJ2-2	CSASDTGITGELVF	TGCAGTGCTAGCGATACAGGAATCACCGGGGAGCTGGTTTTT
many	.	TRBV6-2/TRBV6-3	TRBJ2-1	CASSSANEQFF	TGTGCCAGCAGTTCTGCGAATGAGCAGTTCTTC
few	TRBD1	TRBV12-3/TRBV12-4	TRBJ1-1	CASSLVQGPYTEAFF	TGTGCCAGCAGTTTGGTACAGGGGCCGTACACTGAAGCTTTCTTT
.	.	TRBV6-2/TRBV6-3	TRBJ1-5	CASSYPTRSSYQPQHF	TGTGCCAGCAGTTACCCGACAAGGTCGAGTTATCAGCCCCAGCATTTT